Listed below are T cell receptor beta chains from one sample, sequenced in a study of PD-1 blockade in classical Hodgkin lymphoma. Some clones are missing from TCRdb's copy, which holds only in-frame ones; the method was immunoSEQ multiplex PCR. The table has 66,000 or so clones, about 64% seen once. This specimen was peripheral blood mononuclear cells (PBMCs), taken before the second cycle of nivolumab. Every receptor here comes from a human donor with classical Hodgkin lymphoma. The CDR3 runs from the conserved cysteine through the conserved F or W. Each record gives: J gene, CDR3 length, V gene, D gene, clone size, CDR3 protein, CDR3 DNA. The D gene is left open where the match is weak. The size of a clone is reported for some rows only, either as once, few or many, or as a class for expanded clones.

>TRBJ1-1|14|TRBV2|TRBD1|NA
CASNDRVGATEAFF
TGTGCCAGCAACGACAGGGTGGGGGCCACTGAAGCTTTCTTT
>TRBJ1-1|14|TRBV10-2|NA|NA
CASSDLFMNTEAFF
TGCGCCAGCAGTGATCTGTTCATGAACACTGAAGCTTTCTTT
>TRBJ2-7|13|TRBV7-9|NA|NA
CASSLWDQGGQYF
TGTGCCAGCAGCTTATGGGACCAGGGCGGGCAGTACTTC
>TRBJ2-1|16|TRBV6-6|TRBD2|NA
CASSYSLAASYNEQFF
TGTGCCAGCAGTTACTCGCTAGCGGCTTCCTACAATGAGCAGTTCTTC
>TRBJ2-1|15|TRBV27|TRBD2|NA
CASSSGTSGRAPQFF
TGTGCCAGCAGCTCCGGGACTAGCGGGAGGGCCCCCCAGTTCTTC
>TRBJ1-1|11|TRBV19|NA|few
CAIKGGTEAFF
TGTGCCATTAAGGGGGGCACTGAAGCTTTCTTT
>TRBJ2-5|16|TRBV21-1|NA|NA
CASSKALREKGETQYF
TGTGCCAGCAGCAAAGCCCTTCGGGAGAAGGGAGAGACCCAGTACTTC
>TRBJ2-2|14|TRBV2|NA|NA
CASSPTRNTGELFF
TGTGCCAGCAGTCCTACACGGAACACCGGGGAGCTGTTTTTT
>TRBJ2-3|14|TRBV10-1|NA|NA
CASNQGAETDTQYF
TGCGCCAGCAACCAAGGGGCAGAGACAGATACGCAGTATTTT
>TRBJ2-7|13|TRBV30|NA|medium-sized
CAWSVWTRGEQYF
TGTGCCTGGAGTGTATGGACAAGGGGCGAGCAGTACTTC
>TRBJ1-2|11|TRBV5-1|NA|NA
CASSETGYYTF
TGCGCCAGCAGCGAAACAGGGTACTACACCTTC
>TRBJ1-5|13|TRBV30|NA|NA
CAWSADLNQPQHF
TGTGCCTGGAGCGCAGACCTCAATCAGCCCCAGCATTTT